The rows below give T cell receptor beta chains drawn from one sample of a study of T cell responses to AZD1222 COVID-19 vaccine. Only in-frame clones appear in the TCRdb table, and some are missing; sequencing was by immunoSEQ multiplex PCR. Of over 110,000 clones listed, around 90% were seen once; the top ten hold about 1.5%. The source was peripheral blood, collected 28 days after the second AZD1222 dose. The receptors here all came from an adult who received the AZD1222 COVID-19 vaccine. The CDR3 runs from the conserved cysteine through the conserved F or W. The D gene is left open where the match is weak. Clone size is given for some rows only: seen once, a few or many times, or a class if the clone is expanded.

CASSLALQGGGNTIYF,TGTGCCAGCAGCTTGGCGTTACAGGGTGGGGGAAACACCATATATTTT,TRBV5-5,once,.,TRBJ1-3
CASRRGSGNSYEQYF,TGCGCCAGCAGGAGGGGTAGCGGGAACTCCTACGAGCAGTACTTC,TRBV10-2,once,TRBD2,TRBJ2-7
CASSLMISTGELFF,TGTGCCAGCAGCTTAATGATAAGCACCGGGGAGCTGTTTTTT,TRBV7-3,.,.,TRBJ2-2
CASGLVHPGGNTEAFF,TGTGCTAGTGGTTTGGTACATCCCGGGGGAAACACTGAAGCTTTCTTT,TRBV12-5,.,.,TRBJ1-1
CASSLGSGPDSGNTIYF,TGTGCCAGCAGCTTGGGATCGGGGCCAGACTCTGGAAACACCATATATTTT,TRBV5-4,.,.,TRBJ1-3
CASSLDALRGEIYDEQFF,TGCGCCAGCAGCTTGGACGCCTTGCGAGGGGAGATTTACGATGAGCAGTTCTTC,TRBV5-1,.,.,TRBJ2-1
CASGTGRGGPNQPQHF,TGTGCCAGCGGAACAGGGAGAGGGGGGCCAAATCAGCCCCAGCATTTT,TRBV28,.,.,TRBJ1-5
CASSSLGRDNYGYTF,TGTGCCAGCAGCTCACTTGGACGGGATAACTATGGCTACACCTTC,TRBV11-2,.,.,TRBJ1-2
CAISDRSRRTGRRETQYF,TGTGCCATCAGCGATCGCTCCCGGAGGACAGGCCGTAGGGAGACCCAGTACTTC,TRBV10-3,.,TRBD1,TRBJ2-5
CASSQARGIRTGELFF,TGCGCCAGCAGCCAAGCCAGGGGGATTCGCACCGGGGAGCTGTTTTTT,TRBV4-3,.,TRBD1,TRBJ2-2
CASSQEGTANYGYTF,TGCGCCAGCAGCCAAGAAGGCACAGCTAACTATGGCTACACCTTC,TRBV4-1,.,.,TRBJ1-2
CASRPPDRNYGYTF,TGTGCCAGCAGGCCCCCGGACAGGAACTATGGCTACACCTTC,TRBV28,.,TRBD1,TRBJ1-2
CASSLGGGVDQPQHF,TGTGCCAGCAGCTTGGGGGGTGGAGTGGATCAGCCCCAGCATTTT,TRBV5-4,.,.,TRBJ1-5
CSASSSAGVNEQFF,TGCAGCGCCTCGTCTTCTGCGGGAGTCAATGAGCAGTTCTTC,TRBV29-1,.,TRBD2,TRBJ2-1
CASSQDVGMSSYEQYF,TGTGCCAGCAGCCAAGATGTCGGGATGAGCTCCTACGAGCAGTACTTC,TRBV4-2,.,.,TRBJ2-7
CASSRGRGGSYNEQFF,TGTGCCAGTAGTCGGGGCCGCGGGGGGTCTTACAATGAGCAGTTCTTC,TRBV19,.,TRBD2,TRBJ2-1
CASSLSLSGERNEQFF,TGTGCCAGCAGCTTAAGTCTTAGCGGGGAGCGGAATGAGCAGTTCTTC,TRBV7-3,.,TRBD2,TRBJ2-1
CATSREGDEQFF,TGTGCCACCAGTCGAGAGGGAGATGAGCAGTTCTTC,TRBV24-1,once,.,TRBJ2-1
CASSPSQSTGELFF,TGTGCCAGCTCACCATCACAGTCCACCGGGGAGCTGTTTTTT,TRBV18,.,.,TRBJ2-2
CASSQGVTSYGYTF,TGTGCCAGCAGCCAAGGGGTCACTAGCTATGGCTACACCTTC,TRBV3-1/TRBV3-2,few,.,TRBJ1-2
CASSSGQSNSPLHF,TGTGCCAGCAGCTCGGGACAGTCGAATTCACCCCTCCACTTT,TRBV7-9,.,TRBD1,TRBJ1-6
CASRLNGGGIQYF,TGTGCCAGCAGGTTGAACGGGGGTGGAATTCAGTACTTC,TRBV2,once,.,TRBJ2-4
CASSLNRQTYGYTF,TGTGCCAGCAGCTTAAACAGGCAAACCTATGGCTACACCTTC,TRBV5-8,.,.,TRBJ1-2
CGSRQVDSPLHF,TGTGGCTCCCGACAGGTCGACTCACCCCTCCACTTT,TRBV19,.,.,TRBJ1-6
CASSPLGAAKNIQYF,TGTGCCAGCAGCCCACTGGGCGCAGCCAAAAACATTCAGTACTTC,TRBV7-9,once,.,TRBJ2-4
CAWRAVSGRGYEQYF,TGTGCCTGGAGGGCCGTAAGCGGGAGGGGGTACGAGCAGTACTTC,TRBV30,.,TRBD2,TRBJ2-7
CAITGTENPSGNTIYF,TGTGCCATAACCGGGACAGAAAATCCCTCTGGAAACACCATATATTTT,TRBV2,.,TRBD1,TRBJ1-3
CASSTFPGTGYYGYTF,TGTGCCAGCAGCACCTTCCCGGGCACAGGGTACTATGGCTACACCTTC,TRBV28,.,.,TRBJ1-2
CASSRTDYTEAFF,TGTGCCAGCAGTCGGACAGACTACACTGAAGCTTTCTTT,TRBV6-5,.,.,TRBJ1-1
CASSPEQTSTDTQYF,TGTGCCAGCTCACCGGAGCAGACTAGCACAGATACGCAGTATTTT,TRBV18,.,.,TRBJ2-3
CSGSGTGGPIASRNTEAFF,TGCAGCGGATCCGGGACAGGGGGTCCCATAGCATCCCGGAACACTGAAGCTTTCTTT,TRBV29-1,.,TRBD1,TRBJ1-1
CASSQYRAPSYEQYF,TGTGCCAGCAGCCAATACAGGGCCCCATCCTACGAGCAGTACTTC,TRBV4-2,.,.,TRBJ2-7
CASSKAPDRGTDTQYF,TGTGCCAGCAGCAAAGCTCCGGACAGGGGCACAGATACGCAGTATTTT,TRBV21-1,.,.,TRBJ2-3
CASSNGPMASGLYNEQFF,TGTGCCAGCAGCAATGGGCCGATGGCTAGCGGGCTCTACAATGAGCAGTTCTTC,TRBV21-1,.,.,TRBJ2-1
CASSSQGGGTEAFF,TGTGCCAGCAGCTCCCAGGGGGGCGGCACTGAAGCTTTCTTT,TRBV7-9,.,TRBD1,TRBJ1-1
CASSGLTGGNSPLHF,TGTGCCAGCAGCGGCCTAACAGGAGGGAATTCACCCCTCCACTTT,TRBV9,.,.,TRBJ1-6
CASSPGTSVGNEQFF,TGTGCCAGCAGTCCCGGGACTAGCGTAGGAAATGAGCAGTTCTTC,TRBV6-2/TRBV6-3,.,TRBD2,TRBJ2-1
CASSLGGVGGYTF,TGTGCCAGCAGTTTAGGGGGGGTTGGTGGCTACACCTTC,TRBV28,once,.,TRBJ1-2
CASSPGGSSYNEQFF,TGTGCCAGCAGTCCGGGGGGTAGCTCCTACAATGAGCAGTTCTTC,TRBV28,.,TRBD2,TRBJ2-1
CASSPAGGRVDEQYF,TGTGCCAGCAGCCCGGCCGGCGGGAGGGTCGACGAGCAGTACTTC,TRBV5-4,once,TRBD2,TRBJ2-7
CASSPGQGNEQYF,TGTGCCAGCTCTCCCGGACAGGGCAACGAGCAGTACTTC,TRBV18,.,TRBD1,TRBJ2-7
CASRSGTLNNSPLHF,TGTGCCAGCAGGTCCGGGACACTGAATAATTCACCCCTCCACTTT,TRBV28,.,.,TRBJ1-6
CASSLGYRRGELFF,TGCGCCAGCAGCTTGGGGTACAGGCGCGGGGAGCTGTTTTTT,TRBV5-1,.,.,TRBJ2-2
CACCMTSSNQPQHF,TGTGCCTGTTGTATGACGTCTAGCAATCAGCCCCAGCATTTT,TRBV2,.,.,TRBJ1-5
CASAGGDLSTGELFF,TGTGCCAGTGCCGGCGGGGACTTATCTACCGGGGAGCTGTTTTTT,TRBV11-3,.,.,TRBJ2-2